The rows below give T cell receptor beta chains drawn from one sample of a study of radiotherapy plus CTLA-4 blockade in lung cancer. Libraries were prepared by immunoSEQ multiplex PCR; TCRdb keeps only in-frame clonotypes and omits some of them. The table lists about 91,000 clones, around 72% of them singletons. The source material was peripheral blood, sampled from a patient treated with radiotherapy plus ipilimumab. The receptors come from a human donor with non-small cell lung cancer that progressed on radiotherapy plus ipilimumab. CDR3s include the opening cysteine and the closing phenylalanine or tryptophan. A D gene is named only where the DNA matches it firmly. A row's size may be missing; if present it is once, few, many or a size class.

TRBJ2-5	-	-	TRBV4-3	CASSQDTGETQYF	TGCGCCAGCAGCCAAGATACAGGGGAGACCCAGTACTTC
TRBJ1-2	few	-	TRBV6-6	CASSYSNTYGYTF	TGTGCCAGCAGTTACTCGAATACCTATGGCTACACCTTC
TRBJ1-4	-	TRBD1	TRBV5-1	CASSFSGTDNEKLFF	TGCGCCAGCAGCTTCTCCGGGACAGATAATGAAAAACTGTTTTTT
TRBJ2-1	-	-	TRBV28	CASSFSPQGRNEQFF	TGTGCCAGCAGTTTCAGTCCGCAGGGAAGGAATGAGCAGTTCTTC
TRBJ1-1	-	TRBD1	TRBV27	CASSLQGAEAFF	TGTGCCAGCAGTTTACAGGGGGCTGAAGCTTTCTTT
TRBJ2-5	-	-	TRBV21-1	CASSKTLAGGPAETQYF	TGTGCCAGCAGCAAAACCCTAGCGGGGGGGCCCGCTGAGACCCAGTACTTC
TRBJ2-5	-	-	TRBV28	CASRGVGREETQYF	TGTGCCAGCAGGGGAGTGGGCAGGGAAGAGACCCAGTACTTC
TRBJ1-6	-	-	TRBV5-4	CASSFDQGTGSPLHF	TGTGCCAGCAGCTTTGACCAGGGGACCGGTTCACCCCTCCACTTT
TRBJ2-3	-	TRBD2	TRBV5-4	CASSLAGGRGADTQYF	TGTGCCAGCAGCTTGGCAGGCGGGAGGGGTGCAGATACGCAGTATTTT
TRBJ2-7	-	-	TRBV5-1	CASSRGDTSYEQYF	TGCGCCAGCAGCCGGGGGGACACCTCCTACGAGCAGTACTTC
TRBJ1-2	-	-	TRBV5-8	CASSSGVDYGYTF	TGTGCCAGCAGCTCCGGGGTCGACTATGGCTACACCTTC
TRBJ1-4	-	-	TRBV7-6	CASSLAGHFTATNEKLFF	TGTGCCAGCAGCTTAGCCGGACATTTTACTGCAACTAATGAAAAACTGTTTTTT
TRBJ2-5	-	-	TRBV5-1	CASSVGPQETQYF	TGCGCCAGCAGCGTGGGACCCCAAGAGACCCAGTACTTC
TRBJ2-3	-	-	TRBV14	CASSQMIADTQYF	TGTGCCAGCAGCCAAATGATCGCAGATACGCAGTATTTT
TRBJ1-1	-	-	TRBV29-1	CSVEDQWPEAFF	TGCAGCGTTGAAGATCAGTGGCCTGAAGCTTTCTTT
TRBJ2-3	-	TRBD1	TRBV28	CASRTGLTDTQYF	TGTGCCAGCCGGACAGGGCTCACAGATACGCAGTATTTT
TRBJ1-5	-	TRBD1	TRBV29-1	CSVGTGDQPQHF	TGCAGCGTTGGGACAGGGGATCAGCCCCAGCATTTT
TRBJ1-1	-	-	TRBV5-5	CASSPQGNMNTEAFF	TGTGCCAGCAGCCCCCAGGGGAACATGAACACTGAAGCTTTCTTT
TRBJ2-7	-	-	TRBV28	CATRGRTSYEQYF	TGTGCCACCAGGGGTAGGACATCCTACGAGCAGTACTTC
TRBJ1-1	-	TRBD1	TRBV5-6	CASSLVGTVETNTEAFF	TGTGCCAGCAGCTTGGTGGGGACAGTAGAAACGAACACTGAAGCTTTCTTT
TRBJ2-3	-	TRBD2	TRBV27	CASRLAGVPDTQYF	TGTGCCAGCCGGCTAGCGGGAGTCCCAGATACGCAGTATTTT
TRBJ2-2	few	-	TRBV6-5	CASSDDFNTGELFF	TGTGCCAGCAGTGACGACTTCAACACCGGGGAGCTGTTTTTT